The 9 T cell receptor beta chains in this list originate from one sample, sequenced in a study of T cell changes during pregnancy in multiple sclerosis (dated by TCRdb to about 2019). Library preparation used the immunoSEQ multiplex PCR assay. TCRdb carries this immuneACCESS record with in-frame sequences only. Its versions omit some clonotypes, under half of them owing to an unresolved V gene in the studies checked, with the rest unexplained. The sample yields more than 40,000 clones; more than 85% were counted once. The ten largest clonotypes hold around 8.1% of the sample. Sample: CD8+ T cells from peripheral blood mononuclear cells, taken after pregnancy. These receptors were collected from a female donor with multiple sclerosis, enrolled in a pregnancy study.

In DNA, the CDR3 is TGTGCCAGCAGGCTGGGCCCAGGGTCAATGGGTACTGAAGCTTTCTTT. Residues: CASRLGPGSMGTEAFF. The V and J genes are TRBV27 and TRBJ1-1; D might be TRBD1 (5 bases). The CDR3 runs to 16 residues. V lost 6 bases, J lost 5 bases, and 22 bases lay in between. Germline CDR1 reads MNHEY; CDR2 reads SMNVEV (reference sequence).

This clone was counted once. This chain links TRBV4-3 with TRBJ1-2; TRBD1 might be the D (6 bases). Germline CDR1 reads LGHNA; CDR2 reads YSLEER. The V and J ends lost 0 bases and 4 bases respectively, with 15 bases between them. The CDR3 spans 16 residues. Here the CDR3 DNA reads TGCGCCAGCAGCCAAGATCTTGTCGGGGGGCCCTATGGCTACACCTTC. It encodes CASSQDLVGGPYGYTF.

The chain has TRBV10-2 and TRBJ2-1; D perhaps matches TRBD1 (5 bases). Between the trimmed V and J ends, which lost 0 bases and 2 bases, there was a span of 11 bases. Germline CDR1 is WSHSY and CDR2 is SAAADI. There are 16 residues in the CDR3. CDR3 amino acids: CASSESLAGTYNEQFF. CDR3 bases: TGCGCCAGCAGTGAGTCCCTCGCAGGGACCTACAATGAGCAGTTCTTC.

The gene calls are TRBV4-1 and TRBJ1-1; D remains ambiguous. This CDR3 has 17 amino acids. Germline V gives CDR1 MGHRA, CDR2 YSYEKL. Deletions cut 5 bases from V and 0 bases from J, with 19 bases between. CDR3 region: CASSRLEGGGMNTEAFF. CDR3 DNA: TGCGCCAGCAGCAGGCTCGAGGGTGGAGGTATGAACACTGAAGCTTTCTTT.

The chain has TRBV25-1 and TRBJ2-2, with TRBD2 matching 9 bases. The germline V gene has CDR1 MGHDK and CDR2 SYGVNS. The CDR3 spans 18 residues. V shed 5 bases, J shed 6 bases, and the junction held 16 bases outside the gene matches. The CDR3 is CASSPFGLQRGVAGELFF. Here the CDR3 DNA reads TGTGCCAGCAGTCCCTTTGGATTGCAGCGGGGGGTCGCCGGGGAGCTGTTTTTT.

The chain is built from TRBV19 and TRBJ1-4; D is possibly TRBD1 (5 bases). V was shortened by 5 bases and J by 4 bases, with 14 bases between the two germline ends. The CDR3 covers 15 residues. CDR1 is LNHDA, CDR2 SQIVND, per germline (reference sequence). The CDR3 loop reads CASSPSLGLNEKLFF. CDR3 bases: TGTGCCAGTAGTCCCTCCCTGGGACTTAATGAAAAACTGTTTTTT.

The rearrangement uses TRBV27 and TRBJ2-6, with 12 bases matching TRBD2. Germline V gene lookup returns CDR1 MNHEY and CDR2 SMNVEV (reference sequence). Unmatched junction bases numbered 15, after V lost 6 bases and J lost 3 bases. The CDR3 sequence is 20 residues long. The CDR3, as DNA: TGTGCCAGCAGCTTCTACCTAACTAGCGGGAGGAATCTTGGGGCCAACGTCCTGACTTTC. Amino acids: CASSFYLTSGRNLGANVLTF.

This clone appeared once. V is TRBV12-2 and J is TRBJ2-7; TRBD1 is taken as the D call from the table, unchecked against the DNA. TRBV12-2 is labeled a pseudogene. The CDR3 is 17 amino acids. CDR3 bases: TGTGCAAGTCTCCCGAAAAACCCCGGGACAGGTGGATACGAGCAGTACTTC. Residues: CASLPKNPGTGGYEQYF.

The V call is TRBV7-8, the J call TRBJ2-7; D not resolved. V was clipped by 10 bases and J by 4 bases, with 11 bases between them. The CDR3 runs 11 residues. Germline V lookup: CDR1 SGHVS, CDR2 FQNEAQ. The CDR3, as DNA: TGTGCCACCCTGAGCGCTTACGAGCAGTACTTC. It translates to CATLSAYEQYF.